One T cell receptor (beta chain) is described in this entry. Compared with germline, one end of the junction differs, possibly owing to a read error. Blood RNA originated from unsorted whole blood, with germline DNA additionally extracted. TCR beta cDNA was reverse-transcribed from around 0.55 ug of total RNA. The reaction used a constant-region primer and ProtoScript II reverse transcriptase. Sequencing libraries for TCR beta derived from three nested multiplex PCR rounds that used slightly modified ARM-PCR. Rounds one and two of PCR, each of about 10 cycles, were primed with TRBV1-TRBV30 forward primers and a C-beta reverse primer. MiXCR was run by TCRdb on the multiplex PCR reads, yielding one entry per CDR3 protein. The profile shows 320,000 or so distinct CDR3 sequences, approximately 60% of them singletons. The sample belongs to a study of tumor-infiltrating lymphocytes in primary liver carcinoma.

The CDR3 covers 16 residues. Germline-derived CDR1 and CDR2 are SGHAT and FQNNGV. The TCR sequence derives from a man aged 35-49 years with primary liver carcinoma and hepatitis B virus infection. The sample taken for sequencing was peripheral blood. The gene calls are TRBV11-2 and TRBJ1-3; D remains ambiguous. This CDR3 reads CASSLARITYGNTIYF. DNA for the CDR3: TGTGCCAGCAGTTTAGCCAGGATCACCTATGGAAACACCATATATTTT.